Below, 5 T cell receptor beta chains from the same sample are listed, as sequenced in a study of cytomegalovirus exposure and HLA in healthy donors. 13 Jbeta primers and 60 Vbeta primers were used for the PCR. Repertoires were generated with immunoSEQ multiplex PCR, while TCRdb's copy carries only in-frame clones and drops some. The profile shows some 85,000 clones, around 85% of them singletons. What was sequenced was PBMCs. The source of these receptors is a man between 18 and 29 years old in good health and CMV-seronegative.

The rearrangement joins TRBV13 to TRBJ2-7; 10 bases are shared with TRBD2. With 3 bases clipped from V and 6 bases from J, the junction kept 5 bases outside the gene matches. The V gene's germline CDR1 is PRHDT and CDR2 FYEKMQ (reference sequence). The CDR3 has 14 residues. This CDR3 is CASSLRLAGAEQYF. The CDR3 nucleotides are TGTGCCAGCAGCTTGAGGCTAGCGGGAGCCGAGCAGTACTTC.

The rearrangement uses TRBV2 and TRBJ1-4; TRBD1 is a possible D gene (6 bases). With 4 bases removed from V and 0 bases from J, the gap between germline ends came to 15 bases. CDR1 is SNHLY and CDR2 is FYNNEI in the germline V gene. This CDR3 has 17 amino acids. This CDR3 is CASSARWTAATNEKLFF. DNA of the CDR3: TGTGCCAGCAGTGCCCGTTGGACAGCCGCAACTAATGAAAAACTGTTTTTT.

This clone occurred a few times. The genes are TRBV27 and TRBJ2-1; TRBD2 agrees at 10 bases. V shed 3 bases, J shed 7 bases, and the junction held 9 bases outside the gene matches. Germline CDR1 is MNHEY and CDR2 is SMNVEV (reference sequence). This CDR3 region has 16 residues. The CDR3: CASSFSPSGSGNEQFF. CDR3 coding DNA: TGTGCCAGCAGTTTCAGTCCTAGCGGGAGTGGGAATGAGCAGTTCTTC.

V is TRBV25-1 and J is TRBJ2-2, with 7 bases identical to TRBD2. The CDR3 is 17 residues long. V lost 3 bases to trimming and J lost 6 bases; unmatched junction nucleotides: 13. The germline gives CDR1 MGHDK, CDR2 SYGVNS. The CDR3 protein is CASSDSALTSVAGELFF. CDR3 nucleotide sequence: TGTGCCAGCAGTGATTCAGCCCTAACTAGCGTGGCCGGGGAGCTGTTTTTT.

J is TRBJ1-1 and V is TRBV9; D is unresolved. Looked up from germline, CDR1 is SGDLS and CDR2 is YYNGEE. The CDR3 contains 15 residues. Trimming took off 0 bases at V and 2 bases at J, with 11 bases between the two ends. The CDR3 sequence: CASSVEGVSNTEAFF. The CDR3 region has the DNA TGTGCCAGCAGCGTAGAGGGAGTTTCCAACACTGAAGCTTTCTTT.